This T cell receptor (beta chain) came from a study of PD-1 blockade in mismatch repair-deficient tumors. Across the whole study: Enrolled about 2013-2016, patients had progressing, pretreated mismatch repair-deficient cancers of 11 to 13 types.

Study findings and constraints: Rapid post-treatment expansion, then contraction, generally preceding radiologic response, marked tumor-resident clones.

A remark on this clone: What it recognizes is unknown.

This CDR3 is 14 amino acids long. Germline CDR1 SGHVS, CDR2 FQNEAQ. The V segment lost 5 bases and the J segment 4 bases; nucleotides outside the gene matches: 6. TCR sequencing covered a few patients who responded to pembrolizumab. Using immunoSEQ multiplex PCR, the repertoire was profiled, and TCRdb retains in-frame clones only, with some absent. This table has under 75,000 clones, around 88% appearing once. The receptor comes from an adult with mismatch repair-deficient cancer. V gene TRBV7-8 combines with J gene TRBJ2-3; 7 bases are shared with TRBD1. The specimen comprised peripheral blood, sampled 52 weeks after starting pembrolizumab. The CDR3 DNA reads as TGTGCCAGCAGCCCCAGACAGGGCGCAGATACGCAGTATTTT. It yields the protein CASSPRQGADTQYF.